One sample yielded the 32 T cell receptor beta chains listed below, sequenced in a study of blood T cells in healthy people across ages. Through a sample-barcoded 5' primer and a J-beta primer mix, a second PCR was run for about 7 to 12 cycles. TCRdb called the 5' RACE reads again in MiXCR, with one record for every CDR3 protein. The table records approximately 800,000 distinct CDR3 sequences, 56% of them present only once. The specimen was blood. Receptors originate from a man aged 35 to 55 in good health.

As regards this clonotype: The junction and the germline gene differ at one end; a read error may be behind it. This chain connects TRBV4-2 to TRBJ2-1; D unclear. The germline V gene has CDR1 LGHNA and CDR2 YNFKEQ. The CDR3 has 15 amino acids. The CDR3 DNA is TGTGCCAGCAACCAAGTTCAGTCCTCCGGAAATGAGCAGTTCTTC. Translating gives CASNQVQSSGNEQFF.

V usage is TRBV9 and J usage is TRBJ1-1; D is unresolved. This CDR3 spans 14 amino acids. The V gene's germline CDR1 is SGDLS and CDR2 YYNGEE. Between the trimmed V and J ends, which lost 0 bases and 2 bases, there was a span of 8 bases. The CDR3 DNA reads TGTGCCAGCAGCGTAGCCCCCTACAACACTGAAGCTTTCTTT. Translated, it gives CASSVAPYNTEAFF.

In its sample, this clonotype was seen once. V gene TRBV20-1 combines with J gene TRBJ1-6, with D hard to call. Germline CDR1 reads DFQATT; CDR2 reads SNEGSKA (reference sequence). V dropped 3 bases and J dropped 0 bases, with 12 bases sitting between them. The CDR3 runs to 16 residues. The CDR3: CSASIIVGSYNSPLHF. CDR3 sequence (DNA): TGCAGTGCTAGCATAATCGTGGGCTCCTATAATTCACCCCTCCACTTT.

The chain links TRBV7-9 to TRBJ1-5; unclear D gene. Looked up from germline, CDR1 is SEHNR and CDR2 is FQNEAQ (reference sequence). This CDR3 has 15 residues. Trimming left V 5 bases short and J 5 bases short, with 16 bases between. The CDR3 region has the DNA TGTGCCAGCAGCGCGGCCTTTCCGGAGGATCAGCCCCAGCATTTT. It translates to CASSAAFPEDQPQHF.

The gene calls are TRBV7-2 and TRBJ1-5, with D possibly matching TRBD1 (6 bases). V lost 2 bases and J 1 base, leaving 12 bases between the germline ends. The CDR3 is 16 residues long. The germline V gene encodes CDR1 SGHTA and CDR2 FQGNSA. CDR3 sequence reads: CASSLLSGASNQPQHF. For the CDR3, the DNA is TGTGCCAGCAGCTTACTATCAGGGGCCAGCAATCAGCCCCAGCATTTT. Full variable domain (outside the CDR3, taken from reference TRBV7-2 and TRBJ1-5): GAGVSQSPSNKVTEKGKDVELRCDPISGHTALYWYRQSLGQGLEFLIYFQGNSAPDKSGLPSDRFSAERTGGSVSTLTIQRTQQEDSAVYLCASSLLSGASNQPQHFGDGTRLSIL.

J is TRBJ2-1 and V is TRBV6-5; 10 bases match TRBD2. Germline CDR1 MNHEY, CDR2 SVGAGI. V lost 8 bases to trimming and J lost 5 bases; unmatched junction nucleotides: 9. CDR3 size: 15 residues. The CDR3 spells CASLTGLAGDNEQFF. The CDR3 DNA sequence: TGTGCCAGCCTTACCGGGCTAGCGGGAGACAATGAGCAGTTCTTC.

This clonotype was found a few times. This chain links TRBV27 with TRBJ1-6; no clear D. Trimming took 10 bases from V and 5 from J, leaving 18 bases between them. CDR3 length: 15 amino acids. Germline V gene sequence: CDR1 MNHEY, CDR2 SMNVEV (reference sequence). CDR3 protein: CATTTSGLDNSPLHF. The CDR3 DNA sequence: TGTGCCACCACGACTTCTGGGCTAGATAATTCACCCCTCCACTTT.

The chain uses TRBV5-4 and TRBJ2-4, with D perhaps being TRBD1 or TRBD2 (5 bases each). Germline V lookup: CDR1 SGHNT, CDR2 YYREEE (reference sequence). V was trimmed by 4 bases and J by 3 bases, leaving 14 bases between them. This CDR3 comprises 15 residues. CDR3 residues: CASSAGTALKNIQYF. The CDR3 bases are TGTGCCAGCAGCGCCGGGACGGCGCTCAAAAACATTCAGTACTTC.

V is TRBV3-1 and J is TRBJ1-1; no firm D call. The CDR3 is made up of 15 amino acids. V was pared by 4 bases and J by 2 bases, with 14 bases between. The germline V gene has CDR1 LGHDT and CDR2 YNNKEL (reference sequence). The CDR3 nucleotides read TGTGCCAGCAGCCCGCGACTCCTCGATAACACTGAAGCTTTCTTT. Translated: CASSPRLLDNTEAFF.

The chain joins TRBV28 to TRBJ1-5; 9 bases are a match to TRBD1. The CDR3 consists of 16 residues. CDR1 is MDHEN and CDR2 is SYDVKM in the germline V gene. Losses at the gene ends were 4 bases for V and 7 bases for J; bases not matched to a gene: 11. The CDR3 region has the DNA TGTGCCAGCAGTTCAGGACAGGGGCTTTTGGGACAGCCCCAGCATTTT. Translation gives CASSSGQGLLGQPQHF.

This clonotype was picked up a small number of times. The chain employs TRBV18 and TRBJ2-6, with D possibly being TRBD2 (5 bases). This CDR3 is built from 14 residues. The V gene's germline CDR1 is KGHSH and CDR2 LQKENI. The V end lost 6 bases, the J end lost 3 bases, and 9 bases lay between the germline ends. The CDR3 DNA sequence: TGTGCCAGCTCTACCACTAGTGGGGCCAACGTCCTGACTTTC. This codes for CASSTTSGANVLTF.

V usage is TRBV12-3 or TRBV12-4 and J usage is TRBJ2-3; D remains ambiguous. Trimming removed 1 base at V and 2 bases at J, with 7 bases between. The CDR3 runs to 14 residues. CDR3 in DNA: TGTGCCAGCAGTTTAGTCGGGCCCACAGATACGCAGTATTTT. Translation: CASSLVGPTDTQYF.

This clonotype was counted between two and nine times. This chain joins TRBV11-2 and TRBJ2-1, with D perhaps assigned TRBD1 or TRBD2 (5 bases each). The CDR3 is 14 amino acids. Germline V gene sequence: CDR1 SGHAT, CDR2 FQNNGV. The V end lost 2 bases, the J end lost 7 bases, and 12 bases lay between the germline ends. CDR3 region: CASSLTGPNNEQFF. The CDR3 region has the DNA TGTGCCAGCAGCTTAACGGGGCCCAATAATGAGCAGTTCTTC.

The rearrangement uses TRBV11-2 and TRBJ2-5, with a tentative D call TRBD2 (5 bases). This CDR3 comprises 15 residues. Germline V gene sequence: CDR1 SGHAT, CDR2 FQNNGV. V was trimmed by 4 bases and J by 2 bases, leaving 14 bases between them. The CDR3: CASSSSLEAQETQYF. In nucleotides, the CDR3 is TGTGCCAGCAGCTCATCTTTGGAGGCTCAAGAGACCCAGTACTTC.

This sequence joins TRBV3-1 and TRBJ1-6, with 9 bases aligning to TRBD1. CDR3 length: 15 amino acids. CDR1 LGHDT and CDR2 YNNKEL come from the germline V gene (reference sequence). After removal of 11 bases from V and 1 base from J, the junction contained 6 bases not matched to a gene. Written as DNA, the CDR3 is TGTGCCTCCGGACAGGGGATATCCTATAATTCACCCCTCCACTTT. It translates to CASGQGISYNSPLHF.

This chain uses TRBV29-1 with TRBJ2-4, with D possibly called TRBD1 or TRBD2 (5 bases each). The germline V gene encodes CDR1 SQVTM and CDR2 ANQGSEA. The ends were cut back, 4 bases at V and 13 bases at J, with 23 bases in the middle. The CDR3 is 14 amino acids. This chain's CDR3 is CSVVGAAALGTQYF. The CDR3 DNA reads TGCAGCGTTGTAGGGGCCGCAGCACTAGGAACCCAGTACTTC.

The J gene is TRBJ2-7, the V gene TRBV28; 8 bases agree with TRBD1. The V gene end was trimmed by 2 bases and the J gene end by 3 bases; junction bases not matched to a gene: 6. This CDR3 region has 15 residues. The germline CDR1 and CDR2 sequences are MDHEN and SYDVKM. The CDR3 region is CASSLPTGALYEQYF. CDR3 DNA sequence: TGTGCCAGCAGTTTACCGACAGGGGCTCTCTACGAGCAGTACTTC.

The chain combines TRBV2 with TRBJ2-1, with TRBD1 matching over 7 bases. Germline V gene lookup returns CDR1 SNHLY and CDR2 FYNNEI. CDR3 length equals 15 residues. V was clipped by 6 bases and J by 4 bases; unmatched bases: 9. For the CDR3, the DNA is TGTGCCAGCAGATTGAGCGCGGACAGGTACAATGAGCAGTTCTTC. It translates to CASRLSADRYNEQFF.

This chain connects TRBV29-1 to TRBJ1-5; the D gene is possibly TRBD1 (5 bases). Germline CDR1 is SQVTM and CDR2 is ANQGSEA. Trimming stripped 4 bases from V and 4 bases from J, with 8 bases between. CDR3 length: 12 residues. DNA for the CDR3: TGCAGCGTTGGGACATTTAATCAGCCCCAGCATTTT. Amino acid sequence: CSVGTFNQPQHF.

The chain links TRBV27 to TRBJ1-2, with unresolved D. The CDR3 is made up of 15 amino acids. Between the trimmed V and J ends, which lost 7 bases and 0 bases, there was a span of 15 bases. CDR1 is MNHEY and CDR2 is SMNVEV in the germline V gene (reference sequence). This CDR3 reads CASKVEAISNYGYTF. The CDR3 nucleotides are TGTGCCAGCAAGGTCGAGGCTATTTCTAACTATGGCTACACCTTC.

The V and J genes are TRBV5-1 and TRBJ2-3; D remains ambiguous. V was shortened by 4 bases and J by 6 bases, with 9 bases between the two germline ends. Per the germline V gene, CDR1 is SGHRS and CDR2 is YFSETQ. CDR3 length equals 12 residues. This CDR3 is CASSLWHDTQYF. CDR3 DNA sequence: TGCGCCAGCAGCCTATGGCACGATACGCAGTATTTT.

V is TRBV5-1 and J is TRBJ2-2, with D possibly being TRBD2 (7 bases). Germline V gives CDR1 SGHRS, CDR2 YFSETQ. V was trimmed by 1 base and J by 2 bases, leaving 12 bases between them. The CDR3 contains 16 residues. The CDR3 nucleotides read TGCGCCAGCAGCTTGAGCGGGACAAGTAACACCGGGGAGCTGTTTTTT. Its protein product is CASSLSGTSNTGELFF. The whole variable domain, remainder taken from reference TRBV5-1 and TRBJ2-2, is KAGVTQTPRYLIKTRGQQVTLSCSPISGHRSVSWYQQTPGQGLQFLFEYFSETQRNKGNFPGRFSGRQFSNSRSEMNVSTLELGDSALYLCASSLSGTSNTGELFFGEGSRLTVL.

There are a few counts of this clonotype. This chain links TRBV3-1 with TRBJ2-5, with 10 positions matching TRBD2. With V trimmed by 4 bases and J by 5 bases, 10 bases remained unmatched. The length of the CDR3 is 16 residues. Germline CDR1 and CDR2: LGHDT and YNNKEL (reference sequence). CDR3: CASSRSASGGRETQYF. CDR3 DNA: TGTGCCAGCAGCCGCTCGGCTAGCGGGGGCCGGGAGACCCAGTACTTC.

The chain couples TRBV6-5 to TRBJ2-1; either TRBD1 or TRBD2 may fit D (7 bases each). V was cut by 1 base and J by 4 bases, with 17 bases left in between. In germline, CDR1 is MNHEY, CDR2 SVGAGI. The CDR3 is made up of 17 amino acids. CDR3 region: CASSYYPGEGAYNEQFF. As DNA, the CDR3 is TGTGCCAGCAGTTACTACCCCGGGGAGGGGGCTTACAATGAGCAGTTCTTC.

With respect to this clonotype: A much larger clone lies one base from this, so it may be a read error. This chain joins TRBV11-3 and TRBJ2-4, with a weak D call TRBD1 (5 bases). The closer fit of TRBJ2-7 to the DNA end suggests the J call may be wrong. Looked up from germline, CDR1 is SGHNT and CDR2 is YENEEA. The CDR3 consists of 12 residues. The CDR3 bases are TGTGCCAGCAGCTTAGCAGGGCACGAGCAGTACTTC. This sequence encodes CASSLAGHEQYF.

The chain joins TRBV7-3 to TRBJ1-2; 9 positions match TRBD1. The CDR3 totals 13 residues. V lost 5 bases and J lost 4; bases outside the gene matches: 2. CDR1 and CDR2 from the germline V gene are SGHTA and FQGTGA. CDR3 protein: CASSPDRGYGYTF. The CDR3 coding sequence is TGTGCCAGCAGCCCGGACAGGGGCTATGGCTACACCTTC.

This clonotype was recorded a few times. The rearrangement uses TRBV9 and TRBJ2-5; D remains ambiguous. V was trimmed by 2 bases and J by 4 bases, leaving 15 bases between them. The CDR3 covers 15 residues. In germline, CDR1 is SGDLS, CDR2 YYNGEE. CDR3 amino acids: CASSVGVTLGETQYF. The DNA of the CDR3 is TGTGCCAGCAGCGTCGGCGTGACATTGGGAGAGACCCAGTACTTC.

The CDR3 nucleotides read TGTGCCAGCAGCAAAGCCCAACTGAGGAGCTCGGGCCCTTGGGGCTACACCTTC. Encoded protein: CASSKAQLRSSGPWGYTF. V is TRBV21-1 and J is TRBJ1-2. TRBV21-1 is designated a pseudogene. The CDR3 runs 18 residues.

V usage is TRBV2 and J usage is TRBJ2-3; 13 bases are shared with TRBD2. Trimming removed 7 bases from V and 8 bases from J; junction bases left unmatched: 12. Germline CDR1 reads SNHLY; CDR2 reads FYNNEI. The CDR3 consists of 16 residues. The CDR3 nucleotides are TGTGCCAGCACGGGACTAGCGGGGCCCGGAGATGGTACGCAGTATTTT. It specifies CASTGLAGPGDGTQYF.

The chain recombines TRBV4-2 with TRBJ2-4; D possibly corresponds to TRBD2 (6 bases). The DNA end lines up better with TRBJ2-7; the J call may be wrong. The CDR3 consists of 15 residues. Germline lookup yields CDR1 LGHNA and CDR2 YNFKEQ. The CDR3 loop is CASSQEDYPPYEQYF. For the CDR3, the DNA is TGTGCCAGCAGCCAAGAGGACTACCCCCCCTACGAGCAGTACTTC.

This clonotype was seen more than once but under ten times. This chain links TRBV5-1 with TRBJ2-5, with D possibly TRBD2 on 5 matching bases. CDR1 is SGHRS and CDR2 is YFSETQ in the germline V gene. Trimming took off 4 bases at V and 1 base at J, with 11 bases between the two ends. This CDR3 has 14 amino acids. The DNA for the CDR3 is TGCGCCAGCAGCGCGGCGGGTTCCCAAGAGACCCAGTACTTC. Translating it yields CASSAAGSQETQYF.

The chain uses TRBV4-1 and TRBJ2-5; perhaps D is TRBD1 or TRBD2 (6 bases each). CDR1 and CDR2 from the germline V gene are MGHRA and YSYEKL. V was trimmed by 0 bases and J by 4 bases, leaving 18 bases between them. The CDR3 has 17 residues. The CDR3 reads CASSQDVRGRYPETQYF. CDR3 in DNA: TGCGCCAGCAGCCAAGATGTTCGGGGGCGATACCCAGAGACCCAGTACTTC.